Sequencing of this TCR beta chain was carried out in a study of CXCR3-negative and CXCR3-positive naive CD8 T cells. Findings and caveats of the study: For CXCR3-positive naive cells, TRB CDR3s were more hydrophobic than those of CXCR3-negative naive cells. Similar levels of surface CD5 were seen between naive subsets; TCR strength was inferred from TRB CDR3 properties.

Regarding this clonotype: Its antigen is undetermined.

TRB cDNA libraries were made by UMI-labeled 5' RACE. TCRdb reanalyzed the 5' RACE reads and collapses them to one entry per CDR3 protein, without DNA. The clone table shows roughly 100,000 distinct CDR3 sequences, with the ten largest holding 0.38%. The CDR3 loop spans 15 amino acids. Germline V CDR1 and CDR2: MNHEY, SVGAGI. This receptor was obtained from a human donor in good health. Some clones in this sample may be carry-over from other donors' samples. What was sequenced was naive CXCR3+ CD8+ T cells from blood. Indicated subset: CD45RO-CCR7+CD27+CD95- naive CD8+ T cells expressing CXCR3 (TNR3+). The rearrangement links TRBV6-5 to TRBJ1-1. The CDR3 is CASSYSNWGNTEAFF.